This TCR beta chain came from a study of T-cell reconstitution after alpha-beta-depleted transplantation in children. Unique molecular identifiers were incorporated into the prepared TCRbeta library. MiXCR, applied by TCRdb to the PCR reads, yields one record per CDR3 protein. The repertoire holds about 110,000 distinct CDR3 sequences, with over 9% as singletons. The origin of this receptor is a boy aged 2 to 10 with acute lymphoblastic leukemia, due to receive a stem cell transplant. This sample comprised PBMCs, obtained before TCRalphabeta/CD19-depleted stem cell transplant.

The CDR3 coding sequence is TGCAGTGCTACTAACCGACCGGGACAGGTCACAGATACGCAGTATTTT. It translates to CSATNRPGQVTDTQYF. The chain has TRBV20-1 and TRBJ2-3, with 8 bases lining up with TRBD1. V lost 4 bases to trimming and J lost 2 bases; unmatched junction nucleotides: 11. The CDR3 is 16 amino acids. CDR1 is DFQATT and CDR2 is SNEGSKA in the germline V gene (reference sequence).